Included here is one TCR beta chain sequence, with context. The record originates from a study of cytomegalovirus exposure and HLA in healthy donors. The CDR3 covers 15 residues. CDR1 LNHDA and CDR2 SQIVND come from the germline V gene (reference sequence). With 6 bases removed from V and 11 bases from J, the gap between germline ends came to 25 bases. PCR was performed using 60 Vbeta and 13 Jbeta primers. Original processing methods: Unique TCR beta chains totaled roughly 80 million in a later count, with roughly 11 million of them shared. Produced via immunoSEQ multiplex PCR; TCRdb's table is partial and in-frame only. V, J and clone size are taken as reported in that table, and D and trimming were inferred from the DNA itself. The sample consists of tens of thousands of clones, approximately 80% of them appearing once.

Specimen: PBMCs. This clonotype originated in a woman aged 50 to 60 in good health and CMV-seropositive. The rearrangement uses TRBV19 and TRBJ1-1; D gene unclear. The CDR3 loop reads CASSPQERRSAGAFF. The CDR3, as DNA: TGTGCCAGTAGCCCTCAGGAAAGACGGTCGGCGGGGGCTTTCTTT.